This entry describes one TCR beta chain. This specimen comes from a study of blood T cell repertoires in COVID-19. The assay was immunoSEQ multiplex PCR, and TCRdb's table has in-frame clones only and misses some. This sample has about 160,000 clones, with 87% found just once. The sequenced sample consisted of peripheral blood. This TCR was recovered from a woman in her 70s with COVID-19, enrolled during active disease.

The CDR3 sequence is CASSGTGNNEQFF. The CDR3, as DNA: TGTGCCAGCAGCGGGACAGGGAACAATGAGCAGTTCTTC. The gene calls are TRBV7-2 and TRBJ2-1; 9 nucleotides match TRBD1. Germline loops: CDR1 SGHTA, CDR2 FQGNSA. Trimming took 5 bases from V and 5 from J; bases not matched to a gene: 1. CDR3 length: 13 residues.